Presented here are 19 T cell receptor beta chains from one specimen sequenced in a study of long-term antiretroviral therapy in people with HIV. immunoSEQ v3.0 was run at survey level. Profiled with immunoSEQ multiplex PCR; TCRdb holds only in-frame clones, not every one. The table includes 34,000 or so clones, approximately 85% detected once. The specimen comprised unsorted PBMCs, sampled about 3.5 years after starting antiretroviral therapy. The receptors derive from a man between 18 and 29 years old with HIV.

The rearrangement links TRBV5-1 to TRBJ2-2, with 10 bases that match TRBD1. J was trimmed by 1 base and V by 6 bases; bases with no gene match: 18. The CDR3 extends over 20 amino acids. Germline lookup yields CDR1 SGHRS and CDR2 YFSETQ. The CDR3 reads CASTPSNRQGAKKNTGELFF. CDR3 nucleotides: TGCGCCAGCACCCCCTCTAACCGACAGGGGGCTAAGAAGAACACCGGGGAGCTGTTTTTT.

The chain carries TRBV27 and TRBJ2-7; 7 bases agree with TRBD2. The CDR3 length is 16 residues. Losses at the gene ends were 2 bases for V and 0 bases for J; bases not matched to a gene: 7. Germline CDR1 and CDR2: MNHEY and SMNVEV (reference sequence). CDR3 sequence: CASSLGSGSSSYEQYF. The CDR3 DNA sequence: TGTGCCAGCAGTTTAGGTAGCGGGTCCAGCTCCTACGAGCAGTACTTC.

The V and J genes are TRBV5-1 and TRBJ2-1; 10 bases are a match to TRBD2. CDR3 length: 17 residues. From germline, CDR1 is SGHRS and CDR2 YFSETQ. V was pared by 0 bases and J by 2 bases, with 5 bases of the junction left unmatched. CDR3 nucleotides: TGCGCCAGCAGCTTGGGGCTAGCGGGGGCCCCCTACAATGAGCAGTTCTTC. It is translated as CASSLGLAGAPYNEQFF.

The chain has TRBV7-2 and TRBJ1-2, with D maybe TRBD1 (6 bases). Between the trimmed V and J ends, which lost 4 bases and 5 bases, there was a span of 17 bases. Germline CDR1 reads SGHTA; CDR2 reads FQGNSA. This CDR3 region has 15 residues. In DNA form, the CDR3 reads TGTGCCAGCAGCTCCCATCCGGGACACCAATATGGCTACACCTTC. As protein: CASSSHPGHQYGYTF.

This chain uses TRBV28 with TRBJ1-1; D not resolved. CDR1 is MDHEN, CDR2 SYDVKM, per germline. V was clipped by 8 bases and J by 2 bases, with 12 bases between them. The CDR3 has 13 amino acids. As DNA, the CDR3 is TGTGCCAGCGGTCGTATTATCAACACTGAAGCTTTCTTT. Translation: CASGRIINTEAFF.

The chain joins TRBV13 to TRBJ1-2; 7 bases agree with TRBD1. The CDR3 runs to 13 residues. Germline lookup yields CDR1 PRHDT and CDR2 FYEKMQ (reference sequence). The V and J ends lost 3 bases and 7 bases, in that order; junction bases with no gene match: 5. CDR3 region: CASSLSSGGGYTF. CDR3 nucleotide sequence: TGTGCCAGCAGCTTGTCTTCAGGGGGTGGCTACACCTTC.

The chain links TRBV6-1 to TRBJ1-2; D remains unclear. Germline CDR1 is MNHNS and CDR2 is SASEGT. V shed 1 base and J shed 3 bases, with 15 bases lying between them. The CDR3 has 16 residues. CDR3 residues: CASSEGEGKAYYGYTF. The CDR3 DNA is TGTGCCAGCAGTGAAGGAGAAGGGAAGGCGTACTATGGCTACACCTTC.

V gene TRBV29-1 combines with J gene TRBJ1-1; D gene uncertain. There are 13 residues in the CDR3. V lost 3 bases and J lost 4, with 12 bases in between. Germline V gene lookup returns CDR1 SQVTM and CDR2 ANQGSEA. The CDR3: CSVERGLGTEAFF. The CDR3 coding sequence is TGCAGCGTTGAGCGGGGATTGGGCACTGAAGCTTTCTTT.

J is TRBJ1-1 and V is TRBV28, with no clear D. This CDR3 contains 16 residues. V lost 0 bases to trimming and J lost 3 bases, with 14 bases between them. Germline CDR1 reads MDHEN; CDR2 reads SYDVKM. The CDR3 nucleotides are TGTGCCAGCAGTTTATGGGGGTCCCCTGAGGACACTGAAGCTTTCTTT. As protein: CASSLWGSPEDTEAFF. The full variable domain, with the rest looked up from reference TRBV28 and TRBJ1-1, is DVKVTQSSRYLVKRTGEKVFLECVQDMDHENMFWYRQDPGLGLRLIYFSYDVKMKEKGDIPEGYSVSREKKERFSLILESASTNQTSMYLCASSLWGSPEDTEAFFGQGTRLTVV.

The gene calls are TRBV5-6 and TRBJ1-5, with a weak D call TRBD1 (5 bases). Looked up from germline, CDR1 is SGHDT and CDR2 is YYEEEE. The CDR3 is 12 amino acids. V lost 4 bases and J 5 bases, leaving 7 bases between the germline ends. The CDR3, as DNA: TGTGCCAGCAGCGGGGGGGATCAGCCCCAGCATTTT. Translating gives CASSGGDQPQHF.

This clone appeared a single time. The gene calls are TRBV28 and TRBJ1-4; D is possibly TRBD1 (6 bases). CDR3 length: 14 amino acids. Between the trimmed V and J ends, which lost 2 bases and 5 bases, there was a span of 9 bases. Germline CDR1 and CDR2: MDHEN and SYDVKM. The DNA of the CDR3 is TGTGCCAGCAGTTTAAGGCAGGGGAATGAAAAACTGTTTTTT. Its protein product is CASSLRQGNEKLFF.

This chain uses TRBV6-1 with TRBJ1-2; 8 positions agree with TRBD1. The junction had 5 bases not matched to a gene; V was cut back by 4 bases and J by 1 base. CDR1 and CDR2 from the germline V gene are MNHNS and SASEGT. This CDR3 region has 15 residues. The DNA for the CDR3 is TGTGCCAGCAGTGTCGGGACAGGCAATAACTATGGCTACACCTTC. Amino acids: CASSVGTGNNYGYTF.

The chain has TRBV2 and TRBJ2-7, with D possibly matching TRBD1 (6 bases). The V gene lost 6 bases and the J gene lost 2 bases, with 14 bases spanning the gap. Germline CDR1 reads SNHLY; CDR2 reads FYNNEI. The CDR3 runs to 14 residues. CDR3 protein: CASRVSGTTYEQYF. CDR3 coding DNA: TGTGCCAGCAGAGTTTCCGGGACAACCTACGAGCAGTACTTC.

The chain joins TRBV5-4 to TRBJ1-1; TRBD1 agrees at 10 bases. This CDR3 comprises 16 residues. CDR1 and CDR2 (germline): SGHNT, YYREEE (reference sequence). Trimming took 6 bases from V and 0 from J; bases not matched to a gene: 8. The CDR3 sequence is CASTRGTGVMNTEAFF. The CDR3 DNA is TGTGCCAGCACCAGGGGGACAGGGGTCATGAACACTGAAGCTTTCTTT.

This clone was recorded only once. The J gene is TRBJ2-1, the V gene TRBV6-5; weak D call: TRBD2 (6 bases). Germline V lookup: CDR1 MNHEY, CDR2 SVGAGI. CDR3 length: 14 residues. V was pared by 0 bases and J by 9 bases, with 12 bases between. The CDR3 sequence: CASSYSWEAGEQFF. In nucleotides, the CDR3 is TGTGCCAGCAGTTACTCGTGGGAAGCGGGTGAGCAGTTCTTC.

V usage is TRBV9 and J usage is TRBJ2-1; 12 nucleotides line up with TRBD2. V was clipped by 4 bases and J by 5 bases; unmatched bases: 7. This CDR3 is 16 amino acids long. Germline CDR1 is SGDLS and CDR2 is YYNGEE. CDR3 sequence (DNA): TGTGCCAGCAGCCCATTTCTAGCGGGGGGGAACAATGAGCAGTTCTTC. Its protein product is CASSPFLAGGNNEQFF.

This chain uses TRBV19 with TRBJ2-1, with 10 nucleotides matching TRBD2. The length of the CDR3 is 15 residues. V lost 3 bases, J lost 9 bases, and 8 bases stayed unmatched. Looked up from germline, CDR1 is LNHDA and CDR2 is SQIVND (reference sequence). CDR3 protein: CASSMGASGGGEQFF. In nucleotides, the CDR3 is TGTGCCAGTAGTATGGGGGCTAGCGGGGGAGGTGAGCAGTTCTTC.

V gene TRBV7-2 combines with J gene TRBJ1-4; unclear D gene. This CDR3 spans 12 amino acids. The V end lost 5 bases, the J end lost 8 bases, and 9 bases lay between the germline ends. The V gene's germline CDR1 is SGHTA and CDR2 FQGNSA. As DNA, the CDR3 is TGTGCCAGCAGCCAGGCAGGAGAAAAACTGTTTTTT. It translates to CASSQAGEKLFF.

This rearrangement joins TRBV7-2 to TRBJ2-1; D is undetermined. Trimming left V 7 bases short and J 0 bases short, with 16 bases between. CDR1 SGHTA and CDR2 FQGNSA come from the germline V gene. CDR3 size: 16 residues. The CDR3 loop reads CASTRAYPPSYNEQFF. The CDR3 DNA is TGTGCCAGCACTCGGGCCTATCCTCCCTCCTACAATGAGCAGTTCTTC.